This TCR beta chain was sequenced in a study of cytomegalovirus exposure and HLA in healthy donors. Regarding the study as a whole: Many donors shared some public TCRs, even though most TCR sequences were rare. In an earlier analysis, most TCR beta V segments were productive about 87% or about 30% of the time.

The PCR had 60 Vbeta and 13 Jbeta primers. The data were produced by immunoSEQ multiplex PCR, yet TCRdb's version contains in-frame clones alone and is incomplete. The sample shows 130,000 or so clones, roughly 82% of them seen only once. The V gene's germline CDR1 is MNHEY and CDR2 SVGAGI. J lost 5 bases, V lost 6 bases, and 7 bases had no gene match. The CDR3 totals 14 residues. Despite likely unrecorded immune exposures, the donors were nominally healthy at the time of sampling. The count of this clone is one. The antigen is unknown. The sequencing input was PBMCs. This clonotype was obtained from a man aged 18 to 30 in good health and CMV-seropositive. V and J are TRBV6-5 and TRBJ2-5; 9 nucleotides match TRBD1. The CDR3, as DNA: TGTGCCAGCAGGACCCGGGACAGGGAGGAGACCCAGTACTTC. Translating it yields CASRTRDREETQYF.